Below are 21 T cell receptor beta chains sequenced from a single sample in a study of OX40 agonist ivuxolimab in advanced cancers. The protocol was immunoSEQ multiplex PCR, while the TCRdb copy is restricted to in-frame clones and leaves out a portion. This table holds 75,000 to 95,000 clones, about four fifths found once. The material was CD4+ or CD8+ T cells sorted from blood, obtained in a trial of the OX40 agonist ivuxolimab. The receptor set was obtained from an adult with an advanced solid tumor such as melanoma, head and neck, liver or kidney cancer.

The CDR3 nucleotides are TGTGCCAGCAAATCTAGGGAGCGGGAGACCCAGTACTTC. Protein product: CASKSRERETQYF. J is TRBJ2-5 and V is TRBV2, with a possible D match to TRBD2 (5 bases). Looked up from germline, CDR1 is SNHLY and CDR2 is FYNNEI. V was shortened by 7 bases and J by 5 bases, with 14 bases between the two germline ends. The CDR3 contains 13 residues.

V gene TRBV20-1 combines with J gene TRBJ2-7, with D unclear. V was trimmed by 7 bases and J by 2 bases, leaving 6 bases between them. The CDR3 sequence is 10 residues long. Germline CDR1 DFQATT, CDR2 SNEGSKA (reference sequence). The CDR3 DNA sequence: TGCAGTGTTCGCCCCTACGAGCAGTACTTC. Translating gives CSVRPYEQYF.

This chain connects TRBV28 to TRBJ2-7; 7 bases fit TRBD2. The CDR3 loop spans 14 amino acids. CDR1 and CDR2 (germline): MDHEN, SYDVKM. The junction had 12 bases not matched to a gene; V was cut back by 7 bases and J by 6 bases. The CDR3 spells CASNGGGRATEQYF. CDR3 coding DNA: TGTGCCAGCAACGGGGGAGGGAGGGCTACCGAGCAGTACTTC.

The chain uses TRBV28 and TRBJ2-7, with a weak D call TRBD1 (5 bases). V was pared by 2 bases and J by 4 bases, with 12 bases between. The CDR3 is 14 amino acids. The germline V gene has CDR1 MDHEN and CDR2 SYDVKM. CDR3 region: CASSLRGSRYEQYF. As DNA, the CDR3 is TGTGCCAGCAGTTTAAGGGGCTCTCGGTACGAGCAGTACTTC.

This chain uses TRBV7-8 with TRBJ2-3; D may be TRBD1 or TRBD2 (5 bases each). V lost 7 bases and J 4 bases, leaving 15 bases between the germline ends. Germline values: CDR1 SGHVS, CDR2 FQNEAQ. This CDR3 has 14 amino acids. The CDR3, as DNA: TGTGCCAGCATCTACTCCGGGGCATCAGATACGCAGTATTTT. It specifies CASIYSGASDTQYF.

The chain has TRBV19 and TRBJ2-6; TRBD1 agrees at 8 bases. V dropped 11 bases and J dropped 2; count of bases not matched to a gene: 8. This CDR3 spans 15 amino acids. Germline-derived CDR1 and CDR2 are LNHDA and SQIVND (reference sequence). This chain's CDR3 is CASGQGAAGANVLTF. In DNA form, the CDR3 reads TGTGCCTCCGGACAGGGAGCGGCTGGGGCCAACGTCCTGACTTTC.

The J gene is TRBJ2-7, the V gene TRBV13, with D hard to call. V lost 2 bases and J lost 1, with 6 bases in between. The germline V gene encodes CDR1 PRHDT and CDR2 FYEKMQ (reference sequence). This CDR3 has 13 residues. The CDR3: CASSLRPSYEQYF. Written as DNA, the CDR3 is TGTGCCAGCAGCTTAAGGCCGTCCTACGAGCAGTACTTC. The full variable domain, completed using reference TRBV13 and TRBJ2-7, is AAGVIQSPRHLIKEKRETATLKCYPIPRHDTVYWYQQGPGQDPQFLISFYEKMQSDKGSIPDRFSAQQFSDYHSELNMSSLELGDSALYFCASSLRPSYEQYFGPGTRLTVT.

This clone is a singleton in its sample. The gene calls are TRBV18 and TRBJ1-6, with 10 bases matching TRBD1. The CDR3 has 16 residues. CDR1 is KGHSH, CDR2 LQKENI, per germline. V shed 8 bases, J shed 7 bases, and the junction held 11 bases outside the gene matches. This chain's CDR3 is CASPGRDRGGNSPLHF. In nucleotides, the CDR3 is TGTGCCAGCCCAGGCCGGGACAGGGGAGGGAATTCACCCCTCCACTTT.

This clone was recorded once. The rearrangement uses TRBV5-4 and TRBJ1-2, with 8 bases lining up with TRBD1. Germline assignment: CDR1 SGHNT and CDR2 YYREEE (reference sequence). V was clipped by 2 bases and J by 4 bases; unmatched bases: 7. This CDR3 region has 15 residues. In DNA, the CDR3 is TGTGCCAGCAGCTTCGCAGGGGGCAGGGGCTATGGCTACACCTTC. Its protein is CASSFAGGRGYGYTF.

The J gene is TRBJ1-4, the V gene TRBV7-9; 11 nucleotides line up with TRBD1. CDR1 and CDR2 (germline): SEHNR, FQNEAQ (reference sequence). V shed 4 bases, J shed 7 bases, and the junction held 2 bases outside the gene matches. This CDR3 spans 14 amino acids. CDR3 loop: CASSSGQGAEKLFF. DNA for the CDR3: TGTGCCAGCAGCTCCGGACAGGGGGCTGAAAAACTGTTTTTT.

The chain is built from TRBV28 and TRBJ1-2; no clear D. Trimming pared 6 bases from V and 1 base from J, leaving 3 bases between. CDR1 is MDHEN and CDR2 is SYDVKM in the germline V gene. The CDR3 spans 11 residues. CDR3 coding DNA: TGTGCCAGCAGGGGTAACTATGGCTACACCTTC. It encodes CASRGNYGYTF.

This clone was counted between two and nine times. This chain joins TRBV18 and TRBJ2-1, with 14 bases fitting TRBD2. CDR1 and CDR2 (germline): KGHSH, LQKENI. The CDR3 is 15 residues long. Germline trimming cut 3 bases from V and 10 bases from J; bases unmatched to any gene: 5. CDR3 loop: CASSPGLAGDQEQFF. The CDR3 DNA is TGTGCCAGCTCACCGGGACTAGCGGGAGACCAGGAGCAGTTCTTC.

In this sample, this clone turned up a few times. J is TRBJ2-7 and V is TRBV29-1; D may match TRBD1 or TRBD2 (6 bases each). The V end lost 4 bases, the J end lost 1 base, and 11 bases lay between the germline ends. This CDR3 is 13 amino acids long. Germline V gene sequence: CDR1 SQVTM, CDR2 ANQGSEA. This CDR3 is CSVGLGGSYEQYF. DNA for the CDR3: TGCAGCGTTGGTTTAGGGGGGTCCTACGAGCAGTACTTC.

The CDR3 protein is CASSPAGSSAGELFF. In DNA, the CDR3 is TGTGCCAGCTCACCAGCCGGGAGTTCAGCCGGGGAGCTGTTTTTT. The chain carries TRBV18 and TRBJ2-2; possibly TRBD2 for D (6 bases). Germline CDR1 is KGHSH and CDR2 is LQKENI. Trimming removed 2 bases from V and 6 bases from J, with 13 bases in between. CDR3 length equals 15 residues.

The chain links TRBV2 to TRBJ2-3; 7 bases line up with TRBD2. Unmatched junction bases numbered 4, after V lost 7 bases and J lost 3 bases. The V gene's germline CDR1 is SNHLY and CDR2 FYNNEI. The CDR3 contains 13 residues. CDR3 residues: CASNGLGTDTQYF. As DNA, the CDR3 is TGTGCCAGCAATGGACTAGGAACAGATACGCAGTATTTT.

The chain combines TRBV6-5 with TRBJ2-5; TRBD2 matches at 8 bases. This CDR3 is built from 15 residues. With V trimmed by 0 bases and J by 5 bases, 5 bases remained unmatched. CDR1 and CDR2 from the germline V gene are MNHEY and SVGAGI. CDR3: CASSYSSSGYETQYF. The DNA for the CDR3 is TGTGCCAGCAGTTACTCGTCTAGCGGGTACGAGACCCAGTACTTC.

This clone was detected only once. The J gene is TRBJ1-1, the V gene TRBV6-6; the D gene is possibly TRBD1 (6 bases). The germline V gene has CDR1 MNHNY and CDR2 SVGAGI (reference sequence). The CDR3 has 15 amino acids. V lost 4 bases to trimming and J lost 0 bases, with 12 bases between them. DNA of the CDR3: TGTGCCAGCAGTTCACTAGACAGGTTGAACACTGAAGCTTTCTTT. Protein sequence: CASSSLDRLNTEAFF.

V and J are TRBV5-4 and TRBJ2-1; TRBD2 matches 8 bases. The ends lost 2 bases at V and 10 bases at J; junction bases unmatched: 5. The CDR3 consists of 13 residues. From germline, CDR1 is SGHNT and CDR2 YYREEE (reference sequence). CDR3 residues: CASSLGLAYEQFF. The CDR3 DNA is TGTGCCAGCAGCTTAGGACTAGCCTACGAGCAGTTCTTC.

The chain combines TRBV5-6 with TRBJ1-2, with D unresolved. Germline CDR1 reads SGHDT; CDR2 reads YYEEEE. The ends were cut back, 2 bases at V and 6 bases at J, with 29 bases in the middle. CDR3 size: 19 residues. Here the CDR3 reads CASSFGLSSWVALTDGYTF. CDR3 coding DNA: TGTGCCAGCAGCTTTGGTCTTAGTTCCTGGGTGGCTCTGACGGATGGCTACACCTTC.

The V call is TRBV5-6, the J call TRBJ1-1; TRBD1 agrees at 9 bases. The CDR3 totals 14 residues. The V segment lost 6 bases and the J segment 5 bases; nucleotides outside the gene matches: 8. Germline V lookup: CDR1 SGHDT, CDR2 YYEEEE. CDR3 region: CASKGQGGWTEAFF. The CDR3 DNA reads TGTGCCAGCAAGGGACAGGGTGGGTGGACTGAAGCTTTCTTT. Filled out from reference TRBV5-6 and TRBJ1-1, the complete variable domain reads DAGVTQSPTHLIKTRGQQVTLRCSPKSGHDTVSWYQQALGQGPQFIFQYYEEEERQRGNFPDRFSGHQFPNYSSELNVNALLLGDSALYLCASKGQGGWTEAFFGQGTRLTVV.

For this clone: This same CDR3 is encoded by further DNA sequences in the sample. This chain links TRBV20-1 with TRBJ2-3, with D unresolved. This CDR3 contains 10 residues. CDR1 and CDR2 (germline): DFQATT, SNEGSKA (reference sequence). Between the trimmed V and J ends, which lost 6 bases and 2 bases, there was a span of 3 bases. CDR3 sequence: CSASTDTQYF. CDR3 coding DNA: TGCAGTGCGTCCACAGATACGCAGTATTTT.